Below, 5 T cell receptor beta chains from the same sample are listed, as sequenced in a study of naive and memory T cell subsets. Both TRBC1 and TRBC2 were covered by a beta constant-region primer of two equimolar oligonucleotides. Nested alpha and beta constant-region primers with the SP2 primer drove four PCR rounds on ligated cDNA. Via MiXCR, TCRdb re-called the UMI-ligation and nested PCR reads, giving one row per CDR3 protein. Found here are more than 6,000 distinct CDR3 sequences, less than 35% of them singletons; the top ten hold 50% to 60%. The sample taken for sequencing was CD8+ TEMRA cells from blood. Subset in this sample: effector memory re-expressing CD45RA, CD45RA+ CD27-. These receptors originate from a human donor in good health.

The gene calls are TRBV11-2 and TRBJ2-3; TRBD2 matches 8 bases. This CDR3 is built from 15 residues. V was clipped by 4 bases and J by 5 bases; unmatched bases: 8. CDR1 SGHAT and CDR2 FQNNGV come from the germline V gene. CDR3 sequence (DNA): TGTGCCAGCAGCTCTCCAGCGGGGGAGGAAGATACGCAGTATTTT. Its protein is CASSSPAGEEDTQYF.

J is TRBJ1-6 and V is TRBV13; 8 bases agree with TRBD1. V dropped 3 bases and J dropped 8; count of bases not matched to a gene: 3. From germline, CDR1 is PRHDT and CDR2 FYEKMQ (reference sequence). This CDR3 has 14 amino acids. CDR3 residues: CASSLVDRDSPLHF. Here the CDR3 DNA reads TGTGCCAGCAGCTTGGTGGACAGGGATTCACCCCTCCACTTT. Looking up the rest from reference TRBV13 and TRBJ1-6 gives the full variable domain: AAGVIQSPRHLIKEKRETATLKCYPIPRHDTVYWYQQGPGQDPQFLISFYEKMQSDKGSIPDRFSAQQFSDYHSELNMSSLELGDSALYFCASSLVDRDSPLHFGNGTRLTVT.

This clonotype appeared a few times. This chain uses TRBV21-1 with TRBJ2-4; the D call TRBD2 from the table was never checked on the DNA. TRBV21-1 is noted as a pseudogene. This CDR3 has 16 amino acids. CDR3 sequence: CASSKVGSGGKNIQYF. CDR3 DNA sequence: TGTGCCAGCAGCAAAGTAGGAAGCGGGGGGAAAAACATTCAGTACTTC.

This clonotype has just a few counts. The chain carries TRBV5-4 and TRBJ2-7, with 10 bases aligning to TRBD2. The germline V gene has CDR1 SGHNT and CDR2 YYREEE (reference sequence). V was clipped by 4 bases and J by 0 bases; unmatched bases: 4. The CDR3 is made up of 15 amino acids. CDR3 in amino acids: CASSDGLAASYEQYF. The CDR3 bases are TGTGCCAGCAGCGATGGACTAGCGGCCTCCTACGAGCAGTACTTC.

The chain uses TRBV29-1 and TRBJ1-2; 9 bases fit TRBD1. Germline CDR1 and CDR2: SQVTM and ANQGSEA. CDR3 size: 12 residues. V trimming: 6 bases; J trimming: 10 bases; junction bases outside the gene matches: 9. The CDR3 sequence is CSVAQGAGDYTF. CDR3 coding DNA: TGCAGCGTCGCACAGGGGGCAGGAGACTACACCTTC.